This passage covers 9 T cell receptor beta chains from one sample sequenced in a study of T-cell reconstitution after alpha-beta-depleted transplantation in children. Unique molecular identifiers were incorporated when the TCRbeta library was constructed. MiXCR, run by TCRdb on the PCR reads, gives a single entry per CDR3 protein. The data show 84,000 or so distinct CDR3 sequences, about a sixth seen once. Sequencing used PBMCs, mostly from graft donor cells, obtained 180 days after TCRalphabeta/CD19-depleted stem cell transplant. These receptors were obtained from a male patient under 10 years old who had a stem cell transplant for acute lymphoblastic leukemia, so the T cells may come from the graft donor.

The chain uses TRBV18 and TRBJ1-6; D possibly corresponds to TRBD1 (5 bases). V dropped 2 bases and J dropped 11 bases, with 19 bases sitting between them. Germline CDR1 KGHSH, CDR2 LQKENI. This CDR3 contains 16 residues. The CDR3 coding sequence is TGTGCCAGCTCACCATCTTTGGGCAGGGAAAGGGCACCCCTCCACTTT. Its translation is CASSPSLGRERAPLHF. Together with reference TRBV18 and TRBJ1-6, the CDR3 gives the full variable domain: NAGVMQNPRHLVRRRGQEARLRCSPMKGHSHVYWYRQLPEEGLKFMVYLQKENIIDESGMPKERFSAEFPKEGPSILRIQQVVRGDSAAYFCASSPSLGRERAPLHFGNGTRLTVT.

This rearrangement joins TRBV12-3 or TRBV12-4 to TRBJ1-4; D is ambiguous. V lost 11 bases, J lost 0 bases, and 25 bases lay in between. The CDR3 is 18 residues long. Written as DNA, the CDR3 is TGTGCCGGAGGGAGTACACAGCGCCTAAAAGCAACTAATGAAAAACTGTTTTTT. Protein: CAGGSTQRLKATNEKLFF.

The chain recombines TRBV27 with TRBJ2-7, with 7 bases fitting TRBD1. V lost 6 bases, J lost 4 bases, and 6 bases stayed unmatched. This CDR3 has 13 amino acids. The germline CDR1 and CDR2 sequences are MNHEY and SMNVEV (reference sequence). In DNA form, the CDR3 reads TGTGCCAGCAGAGACAGGGTGGGGTACGAGCAGTACTTC. Its protein product is CASRDRVGYEQYF.

This clonotype was observed once. The J gene is TRBJ2-2, the V gene TRBV4-3; tentative D call: TRBD1 (7 bases). The germline V and J ends were trimmed by 5 bases and 1 base, with 17 bases remaining between them. Germline V gene data show CDR1 as LGHNA and CDR2 as YSLEER. The CDR3 sequence is 17 residues long. The CDR3, as DNA: TGCGCCAGCAGCTTAGCGGCGGGACAGCTGAACACCGGGGAGCTGTTTTTT. It specifies CASSLAAGQLNTGELFF.

This clonotype has just a few counts. This chain links TRBV6-2 or TRBV6-3 with TRBJ2-3; 7 bases agree with TRBD1. Germline lookup yields CDR1 MNHEY and CDR2 SVGEGT. The J segment lost 2 bases and the V segment lost 4 bases, leaving 3 bases of the junction unmatched. The CDR3 sequence is 14 residues long. The CDR3 loop is CASSSGQYTDTQYF. The DNA for the CDR3 is TGTGCCAGCAGTTCGGGACAGTACACAGATACGCAGTATTTT.

This clonotype was recorded a few times. V is TRBV11-2 and J is TRBJ1-5; 7 bases agree with TRBD1. In germline, CDR1 is SGHAT, CDR2 FQNNGV. Trimming at V came to 4 bases and at J to 7 bases, leaving 7 bases not matched to a gene. The CDR3 runs to 14 residues. The DNA of the CDR3 is TGTGCCAGCAGCTCCGCCGGGGACAGCCAGCCCCAGCATTTT. As protein: CASSSAGDSQPQHF.

This chain uses TRBV10-3 with TRBJ1-1; D gene uncertain. V shed 2 bases and J shed 1 base, with 8 bases lying between them. The CDR3 contains 14 residues. Germline V gives CDR1 ENHRY, CDR2 SYGVKD. The CDR3 protein is CAISERIPNTEAFF. The CDR3 DNA is TGTGCCATCAGTGAGCGGATTCCGAACACTGAAGCTTTCTTT.

CDR3 bases: TGTGCCAGCAGCTTACGTGCAGATCGGTACGGCGGGGAGCTGTTTTTT. Residues: CASSLRADRYGGELFF. The chain recombines TRBV7-2 with TRBJ2-2; D uncertain. V lost 2 bases and J lost 7, with 17 bases in between. CDR1 is SGHTA and CDR2 is FQGNSA in the germline V gene. This CDR3 comprises 16 residues.

A few counts support this clonotype. The rearrangement links TRBV5-1 to TRBJ2-3; tentative D call: TRBD1 (6 bases). Deletions cut 2 bases from V and 2 bases from J, with 9 bases between. Germline V gene lookup returns CDR1 SGHRS and CDR2 YFSETQ. The CDR3 is made up of 14 amino acids. This CDR3 is CASSLGQITDTQYF. The CDR3 DNA reads TGCGCCAGCAGCTTAGGACAGATCACAGATACGCAGTATTTT.